Each of the 30 T cell receptor beta chains below was sequenced from the same sample in a study of tumor-infiltrating lymphocytes in primary liver carcinoma. Total RNA (around 500 ng) served as template for TCR beta cDNA synthesis primed by a constant-region primer. Three rounds of nested multiplex PCR with slightly modified ARM-PCR produced TCR beta libraries. The study ran its first two PCR rounds for roughly 9 cycles each, using TRBV1-TRBV30 forward primers and a C-beta reverse primer. TCRdb used MiXCR to reprocess the multiplex PCR reads, holding one entry per CDR3 protein. Of around 71,000 distinct CDR3 sequences in the sample, about two thirds were seen once. RNA and DNA were co-extracted from 20-30 mg of unsorted bulk tissue. Sequenced: liver tumor tissue from sampling region 4. Sample subset: tumor region T4, right-lateral pole. These TCRs come from a woman aged 55-70 years with primary liver carcinoma and hepatitis B virus infection.

For this clonotype: This could be a read error, since a much larger clone is one nucleotide away. This chain connects TRBV7-8 to TRBJ2-3; tentatively, D is TRBD1 (6 bases). CDR3 length: 17 residues. Trimming cost V 5 bases and J 2 bases, with 20 bases left between them. Germline V lookup: CDR1 SGHVS, CDR2 FQNEAQ. The CDR3 loop is CASSRNRVRSNTDTQYF. For the CDR3, the DNA is TGTGCCAGCAGCCGAAACAGGGTCCGCTCTAACACAGATACGCAGTATTTT. The whole variable domain, remainder taken from reference TRBV7-8 and TRBJ2-3, is GAGVSQSPRYKVAKRGQDVALRCDPISGHVSLFWYQQALGQGPEFLTYFQNEAQLDKSGLPSDRFFAERPEGSVSTLKIQRTQQEDSAVYLCASSRNRVRSNTDTQYFGPGTRLTVL.

The rearrangement links TRBV14 to TRBJ2-7; D may be TRBD2 (7 bases). This CDR3 is built from 16 residues. Germline V gives CDR1 SGHDN, CDR2 FVKESK. V was trimmed by 1 base and J by 3 bases, leaving 16 bases between them. The CDR3 DNA reads TGTGCCAGCAGCCAAGCTCGGTATAGGGGGGGCTACGAGCAGTACGTC. It encodes CASSQARYRGGYEQYV.

The genes are TRBV7-9 and TRBJ2-7, with D perhaps being TRBD1 or TRBD2 (5 bases each). Germline lookup yields CDR1 SEHNR and CDR2 FQNEAQ (reference sequence). The V gene lost 10 bases and the J gene lost 0 bases, with 25 bases spanning the gap. This CDR3 spans 17 amino acids. The CDR3 nucleotides read TGTGCCACTAGCCCCACGGGGCGACAAATGGCCTCCTACGAGCAGTACTTC. Amino acid sequence: CATSPTGRQMASYEQYF.

Points on this clonotype: At one end, the junction sequence differs from germline, possibly due to a read error. The chain carries TRBV29-1 and TRBJ2-7; D is unclear. CDR3 size: 12 residues. Germline CDR1 reads SQVTM; CDR2 reads ANQGSEA. CDR3 protein: CSVEGDKREQLF. The CDR3, as DNA: TGCAGCGTTGAGGGCGATAAGCGCGAGCAGCTCTTC.

V usage is TRBV11-2 and J usage is TRBJ1-2, with no clear D. The CDR3 extends over 14 amino acids. Trimming took off 7 bases at V and 3 bases at J, with 15 bases between the two ends. In germline, CDR1 is SGHAT, CDR2 FQNNGV. This CDR3 is CASTLAGQDYGYTF. The CDR3 nucleotides are TGTGCCAGCACCCTAGCGGGTCAGGACTATGGCTACACCTTC.

About this clonotype itself: The missing conserved phenylalanine or tryptophan at the end of this CDR3 makes a read error likely. The rearrangement uses TRBV10-2 and TRBJ2-2; no definite D call. From germline, CDR1 is WSHSY and CDR2 SAAADI. There are 14 residues in the CDR3. CDR3 nucleotides: TGCACCAGCAGGTCACGGGCGAACACCGGGGAGCTGTTTCTT. It translates to CTSRSRANTGELFL.

A word on this clonotype: As the CDR3 is not closed by the conserved phenylalanine or tryptophan, this likely results from a read error. The limits of the CDR3 on the DNA are not certain, so only TCRdb's listed CDR3 is given. The chain is built from TRBV12-3 or TRBV12-4 and TRBJ1-1. Inclusive of both ends, the CDR3 amounts to 14 amino acids. CDR3 region: CASSSRAAGTEALI.

The V call is TRBV6-6, the J call TRBJ2-1, with D possibly being TRBD2 (6 bases). Germline V gene data show CDR1 as MNHNY and CDR2 as SVGAGI (reference sequence). V was shortened by 7 bases and J by 6 bases, with 13 bases between the two germline ends. The CDR3 loop spans 13 amino acids. The CDR3 is CASTKQEGNEQFF. The CDR3 nucleotides read TGTGCCAGCACCAAACAGGAGGGCAATGAGCAGTTCTTC.

This clonotype has at least ten counts. The rearrangement links TRBV7-3 to TRBJ2-1; D not certain. The CDR3 has 13 residues. Germline-derived CDR1 and CDR2 are SGHTA and FQGTGA. V lost 2 bases and J 4 bases, leaving 6 bases between the germline ends. DNA of the CDR3: TGTGCCAGCAGCTTATCACTATACAATGAGCAGTTCTTC. It specifies CASSLSLYNEQFF.

Details on this clonotype: One end of the junction is discordant with germline, which a read error may explain. The chain links TRBV11-3 to TRBJ2-3; D gene uncertain. Germline V lookup: CDR1 SGHNT, CDR2 YENEEA. This CDR3 spans 14 amino acids. The CDR3 DNA is TGTAGCAGCAGCTTAGACCCGTCCAGTTTCACCCCCTTTTTC. Translation: CSSSLDPSSFTPFF.

As regards this clonotype: A read error may produce the germline difference seen at one junction end. The chain employs TRBV6-6 and TRBJ1-4; D gene uncertain. The CDR3 has 14 amino acids. Germline CDR1 reads MNHNY; CDR2 reads SVGAGI (reference sequence). The CDR3 nucleotides are TGTACCAGCAGCACATCGCGAGAGGTAGAAAAACTGTTTTTT. Translation gives CTSSTSREVEKLFF.

This clonotype is large (0.1 to 1%). CDR3 loop: CASSTGGSTGELFF. The CDR3, as DNA: TGTGCCAGCAGTACAGGGGGTAGCACCGGGGAGCTGTTTTTT. This chain links TRBV6-1 with TRBJ2-2; the match to TRBD1 covers 8 bases. Germline values: CDR1 MNHNS, CDR2 SASEGT. V was clipped by 5 bases and J by 4 bases; unmatched bases: 3. There are 14 residues in the CDR3.

Regarding this clonotype: A read error may explain this, as a much larger clone is one base away. CDR3 coding DNA: TGTACCAGCAGCCCCCTTGGGACAGTTCGTGACTATGGCTACACCTTC. Its protein product is CTSSPLGTVRDYGYTF. J is TRBJ1-2 and V is TRBV5-6; 7 positions agree with TRBD1. Looked up from germline, CDR1 is SGHDT and CDR2 is YYEEEE. CDR3 length: 16 residues. Full variable domain (outside the CDR3, taken from reference TRBV5-6 and TRBJ1-2): DAGVTQSPTHLIKTRGQQVTLRCSPKSGHDTVSWYQQALGQGPQFIFQYYEEEERQRGNFPDRFSGHQFPNYSSELNVNALLLGDSALYLCTSSPLGTVRDYGYTFGSGTRLTVV.

Remarks on this clonotype: This could be a read error, since a much larger clone is one nucleotide away. This chain connects TRBV5-4 to TRBJ1-5, with D unclear. The CDR3 has 15 amino acids. Germline CDR1 SGHNT, CDR2 YYREEE (reference sequence). The CDR3 DNA reads TGTGCCAGCAGCTTAGGACCACAGAGCATTCAGCCCCAGCATTTT. As protein: CASSLGPQSIQPQHF.

This chain connects TRBV11-2 to TRBJ2-7; 14 bases align to TRBD2. Trimming removed 5 bases from V and 2 bases from J; junction bases left unmatched: 17. The CDR3 sequence is 20 residues long. Germline V CDR1 and CDR2: SGHAT, FQNNGV. The DNA of the CDR3 is TGTGCCAGCAGCGCCATTTCCAGACTAGCGGGAGGGCAGAAAGCCTACGAGCAGTACTTC. It encodes CASSAISRLAGGQKAYEQYF.

With regard to this clonotype: This may arise from a read error, as a much more abundant clone is one base away. Because the CDR3 is missing its conserved closing phenylalanine or tryptophan, this is likely a read error. The chain joins TRBV28 to TRBJ1-2; D gene unclear. V was cut by 2 bases and J by 5 bases, with 12 bases left in between. The CDR3 totals 14 residues. The germline CDR1 and CDR2 sequences are MDHEN and SYDVKM. CDR3 protein: CASSLPRPPYGYTS. The CDR3 region has the DNA TGTGCCAGCAGTTTACCCCGACCTCCTTATGGCTACACCTCC.

V is TRBV6-5 and J is TRBJ1-5, with D possibly being TRBD1 (6 bases). The tail of the sequence fits TRBJ2-3 better, so the J call may be wrong. The germline V gene encodes CDR1 MNHEY and CDR2 SVGAGI. This CDR3 spans 16 amino acids. The DNA for the CDR3 is TGTGCCAGCAGTAGATTCGGGACAAGGAACAATCAGCCCCAGTATTTT. Amino acid sequence: CASSRFGTRNNQPQYF.

In the case of this clonotype: One junction end does not reproduce the germline sequence, and a read error may be involved. The rearrangement links TRBV4-2 to TRBJ2-3; 7 nucleotides match TRBD1. The germline gives CDR1 LGHNA, CDR2 YNFKEQ. CDR3 length equals 16 residues. CDR3 residues: CTSSQDPGQGTDTQYF. The CDR3 DNA is TGTACCAGCAGCCAAGATCCAGGACAGGGCACAGATACGCAGTATTTT.

A note on this clonotype: At one boundary the junction diverges from the germline segment, which might be a read error. This chain connects TRBV6-6 to TRBJ2-3; D is possibly TRBD2 (6 bases). The CDR3 loop spans 16 amino acids. Germline CDR1 and CDR2: MNHNY and SVGAGI (reference sequence). The CDR3 DNA reads TGTGCCAGCAGTTACTCGAGGGAGGTCAGCACAGATAGGCAGTATTTT. Encoded protein: CASSYSREVSTDRQYF.

Concerning this clonotype: A much larger clone lies a single base off, so this may be a read error. The CDR3 DNA reads as TGTGCCAGCATGCGGACTAGCGGGAGTTCAGATACGCAGTATTTT. Its protein product is CASMRTSGSSDTQYF. V usage is TRBV12-3 or TRBV12-4 and J usage is TRBJ2-3; the match to TRBD2 covers 13 bases. The CDR3 consists of 15 residues. V lost 7 bases and J lost 4; bases outside the gene matches: 5.

Comments on this clonotype: This clone may be a read error of a much larger clone one base away. This chain joins TRBV28 and TRBJ1-6; 8 nucleotides align to TRBD1. J lost 8 bases, V lost 6 bases, and 6 bases had no gene match. CDR3 length: 14 amino acids. Per the germline V gene, CDR1 is MDHEN and CDR2 is SYDVKM. The CDR3 loop is CASRWDRRDSPLHF. CDR3 sequence (DNA): TGTGCCAGCAGATGGGACAGGAGGGATTCACCCCTCCACTTT.

As concerns this clonotype: Since a much larger clone is just one base distant, this may be a read error. J is TRBJ2-5 and V is TRBV5-1; 7 bases map to TRBD1. From germline, CDR1 is SGHRS and CDR2 YFSETQ. The CDR3 loop spans 17 amino acids. V lost 5 bases to trimming and J lost 5 bases; unmatched junction nucleotides: 18. The CDR3 DNA follows: TGCGCCAGCAGAAAGGGGACAGCCTTCATTCAGTCGGAGACCCAGTACTTC. Protein product: CASRKGTAFIQSETQYF. Together with reference TRBV5-1 and TRBJ2-5, the CDR3 gives the full variable domain: KAGVTQTPRYLIKTRGQQVTLSCSPISGHRSVSWYQQTPGQGLQFLFEYFSETQRNKGNFPGRFSGRQFSNSRSEMNVSTLELGDSALYLCASRKGTAFIQSETQYFGPGTRLLVL.

The chain uses TRBV6-1 and TRBJ2-2; tentative D call: TRBD2 (5 bases). The CDR3 covers 17 residues. Germline V lookup: CDR1 MNHNS, CDR2 SASEGT. V was trimmed by 3 bases and J by 13 bases, leaving 27 bases between them. CDR3 sequence: CASSELTRITNTGMLFF. The CDR3 bases are TGTGCCAGCAGTGAGTTGACTCGTATAACGAACACCGGGATGCTGTTTTTT.

The chain combines TRBV6-1 with TRBJ1-1; TRBD1 matches 7 bases. V dropped 6 bases and J dropped 9; count of bases not matched to a gene: 13. Looked up from germline, CDR1 is MNHNS and CDR2 is SASEGT. The CDR3 is made up of 14 amino acids. The CDR3 is CASRQQGFGTQAFF. CDR3 nucleotides: TGTGCCAGCAGACAACAGGGGTTCGGGACTCAAGCTTTCTTT.

Concerning this clonotype: Germline is not matched at one junction end, which may reflect a read error. This chain joins TRBV6-5 and TRBJ1-4, with D possibly being TRBD1 (5 bases). Germline-derived CDR1 and CDR2 are MNHEY and SVGAGI. The CDR3 contains 15 residues. The CDR3 DNA sequence: TGTACCAGCAGTCGGCGACAGTCAGACAATGAAAAACTGTTTTTT. It yields the protein CTSSRRQSDNEKLFF.

This clonotype was seen many times. The rearrangement uses TRBV7-8 and TRBJ2-7; perhaps TRBD1 as D (5 bases). Germline CDR1 is SGHVS and CDR2 is FQNEAQ. The CDR3 consists of 14 residues. Trimming stripped 1 base from V and 2 bases from J, with 9 bases between. The CDR3 protein is CASSLGGRTYEQYF. The DNA for the CDR3 is TGTGCCAGCAGCTTAGGGGGCCGTACCTACGAGCAGTACTTC. The full variable domain, completed using reference TRBV7-8 and TRBJ2-7, is GAGVSQSPRYKVAKRGQDVALRCDPISGHVSLFWYQQALGQGPEFLTYFQNEAQLDKSGLPSDRFFAERPEGSVSTLKIQRTQQEDSAVYLCASSLGGRTYEQYFGPGTRLTVT.

This clonotype showed up many times. The rearrangement uses TRBV2 and TRBJ2-3; D might be TRBD1 (5 bases). The CDR3 runs 15 residues. From germline, CDR1 is SNHLY and CDR2 FYNNEI. Trimming took 5 bases from V and 4 from J, leaving 16 bases between them. The CDR3 spells CASSSQGLNADTQYF. The DNA of the CDR3 is TGTGCCAGCAGTTCGCAGGGTTTGAACGCAGATACGCAGTATTTT. Looking up the rest from reference TRBV2 and TRBJ2-3 gives the full variable domain: EPEVTQTPSHQVTQMGQEVILRCVPISNHLYFYWYRQILGQKVEFLVSFYNNEISEKSEIFDDQFSVERPDGSNFTLKIRSTKLEDSAMYFCASSSQGLNADTQYFGPGTRLTVL.

About this clonotype itself: An end of the junction differs from the germline gene, which may be a read error. The chain combines TRBV28 with TRBJ2-3; 8 bases match TRBD1. The CDR3 runs 15 residues. The germline V gene has CDR1 MDHEN and CDR2 SYDVKM. CDR3 protein: CANSSGGAGTDTQYF. For the CDR3, the DNA is TGTGCCAACAGTTCAGGGGGCGCCGGCACAGATACGCAGTATTTT.

About this clonotype itself: A read error may produce the germline difference seen at one junction end. V and J are TRBV5-4 and TRBJ2-5; the D gene is possibly TRBD2 (6 bases). Germline CDR1 SGHNT, CDR2 YYREEE (reference sequence). This CDR3 is 14 amino acids long. The CDR3 reads CASSLRLALETQHF. In DNA form, the CDR3 reads TGTGCCAGCAGCTTGAGGCTAGCGCTAGAGACCCAGCACTTC.

This clonotype occurred many times. V and J are TRBV4-1 and TRBJ2-1; 9 bases fit TRBD1. This CDR3 spans 14 amino acids. V lost 3 bases, J lost 7 bases, and 4 bases stayed unmatched. The germline V gene encodes CDR1 MGHRA and CDR2 YSYEKL. The CDR3 reads CASSHTGGGNEQFF. The CDR3 nucleotides are TGCGCCAGCAGCCATACAGGGGGCGGGAATGAGCAGTTCTTC.